These 10 T cell receptor beta chains were all obtained from the same sample, sequenced in a study of T cells in localized non-small cell lung cancer. Method: immunoSEQ multiplex PCR; TCRdb's copy keeps in-frame clones and lacks some. This sample has approximately 67,000 clones; about four fifths occur once, and the top ten carry roughly 14%. The specimen was peripheral blood, collected before any cancer treatment. The receptors stem from an older female donor with stage I lung adenocarcinoma.

The chain links TRBV19 to TRBJ1-1; TRBD1 aligns across 7 bases. Germline-derived CDR1 and CDR2 are LNHDA and SQIVND (reference sequence). The V gene end was trimmed by 2 bases and the J gene end by 7 bases; junction bases not matched to a gene: 7. The CDR3 consists of 14 residues. The CDR3 DNA is TGTGCCAGTAGTATATCGGGACAGACCGTTGAAGCTTTCTTT. Amino acids: CASSISGQTVEAFF.

V usage is TRBV6-5 and J usage is TRBJ1-4; D not resolved. The CDR3 totals 15 residues. Trimming cost V 5 bases and J 4 bases, with 14 bases left between them. The V gene's germline CDR1 is MNHEY and CDR2 SVGAGI. The CDR3 DNA follows: TGTGCCAGCAGTAGACGCGGGCAGCTTAATGAAAAACTGTTTTTT. Encoded protein: CASSRRGQLNEKLFF.

V is TRBV6-5 and J is TRBJ2-7; D is ambiguous. The germline gives CDR1 MNHEY, CDR2 SVGAGI. Between the trimmed V and J ends, which lost 0 bases and 2 bases, there was a span of 14 bases. The CDR3 consists of 16 residues. CDR3 loop: CASSYSLSNSPYEQYF. The CDR3 region has the DNA TGTGCCAGCAGTTACTCTTTGTCGAACTCCCCCTACGAGCAGTACTTC.

The rearrangement joins TRBV29-1 to TRBJ1-1, with TRBD1 as a possible D gene (6 bases). V lost 7 bases and J lost 2, with 17 bases in between. Germline CDR1 reads SQVTM; CDR2 reads ANQGSEA. This CDR3 contains 14 residues. CDR3 in amino acids: CSALNPQGNTEAFF. The CDR3 region has the DNA TGCAGCGCTCTGAACCCACAGGGCAACACTGAAGCTTTCTTT.

The rearrangement joins TRBV6-1 to TRBJ2-1; 7 bases match TRBD2. Germline CDR1 MNHNS, CDR2 SASEGT. Trimming cost V 2 bases and J 2 bases; bases outside gene matches: 3. CDR3 size: 15 residues. CDR3 DNA sequence: TGTGCCAGCAGTGAACCAGCGGGAACCTACAATGAGCAGTTCTTC. It is translated as CASSEPAGTYNEQFF.

The chain links TRBV6-1 to TRBJ1-4; possibly TRBD1 for D (6 bases). The CDR3 runs to 13 residues. CDR1 is MNHNS and CDR2 is SASEGT in the germline V gene. V lost 11 bases and J 12 bases, leaving 22 bases between the germline ends. The CDR3 reads CAGKGGLGEELFF. For the CDR3, the DNA is TGTGCCGGGAAAGGGGGGCTCGGAGAAGAACTGTTTTTT.

The chain couples TRBV6-5 to TRBJ1-5, with 9 bases that match TRBD1. Per germline, CDR1 MNHEY and CDR2 SVGAGI. V was pared by 6 bases and J by 0 bases, with 0 bases of the junction left unmatched. The CDR3 has 14 residues. Here the CDR3 reads CASRGQGSNQPQHF. The CDR3 region has the DNA TGTGCCAGCAGGGGACAGGGTAGCAATCAGCCCCAGCATTTT.

As regards this clone: The same CDR3 is also encoded by other DNA sequences in this sample. The J gene is TRBJ1-1, the V gene TRBV7-8, with unresolved D. Germline loops: CDR1 SGHVS, CDR2 FQNEAQ. The length of the CDR3 is 13 residues. Trimming took off 1 base at V and 2 bases at J, with 5 bases between the two ends. The CDR3 nucleotides read TGTGCCAGCAGCTTAGGCAAAAACACTGAAGCTTTCTTT. This sequence encodes CASSLGKNTEAFF.

V gene TRBV6-1 combines with J gene TRBJ1-5, with 9 bases fitting TRBD1. After removal of 7 bases from V and 4 bases from J, the junction contained 8 bases not matched to a gene. The CDR3 has 15 amino acids. Per the germline V gene, CDR1 is MNHNS and CDR2 is SASEGT. Here the CDR3 reads CASTPDRGENQPQHF. The CDR3 DNA reads as TGTGCCAGCACCCCGGACAGGGGCGAGAATCAGCCCCAGCATTTT.

This chain uses TRBV2 with TRBJ2-5; the D gene is possibly TRBD2 (6 bases). The CDR3 totals 14 residues. V lost 2 bases and J 4 bases, leaving 11 bases between the germline ends. CDR1 and CDR2 (germline): SNHLY, FYNNEI. CDR3 sequence: CASSELLEGETQYF. The CDR3 DNA reads TGTGCCAGCAGTGAACTCCTGGAGGGAGAGACCCAGTACTTC.